This passage covers 17 T cell receptor beta chains from one sample sequenced in a study of cytomegalovirus exposure and HLA in healthy donors. The PCR had 60 Vbeta and 13 Jbeta primers. Method: immunoSEQ multiplex PCR; TCRdb's copy keeps in-frame clones and lacks some. Of 200,000 to 250,000 clones in the sample, roughly 80% are singletons; the top ten hold 2.9%. Sequenced sample: PBMCs. These receptors were obtained from a woman aged 25 to 45 in good health and CMV-seronegative.

The rearrangement links TRBV7-6 to TRBJ2-3, with 9 bases fitting TRBD2. This CDR3 is 15 amino acids long. Germline V lookup: CDR1 SGHVS, CDR2 FNYEAQ. V lost 1 base and J lost 3; bases outside the gene matches: 2. CDR3 loop: CASSLEGLATDTQYF. The CDR3 DNA sequence: TGTGCCAGCAGCTTAGAGGGACTAGCAACAGATACGCAGTATTTT.

The V and J genes are TRBV7-6 and TRBJ1-4; D remains unclear. Germline loops: CDR1 SGHVS, CDR2 FNYEAQ. The CDR3 is 12 amino acids. V was trimmed by 1 base and J by 7 bases, leaving 4 bases between them. The CDR3 loop is CASSLGGEKLFF. The CDR3 region has the DNA TGTGCCAGCAGCTTAGGAGGTGAAAAACTGTTTTTT.

The rearrangement links TRBV19 to TRBJ1-5; maybe TRBD1 (6 bases). The CDR3 extends over 15 amino acids. The germline gives CDR1 LNHDA, CDR2 SQIVND (reference sequence). Trimming removed 3 bases from V and 7 bases from J, with 16 bases in between. As DNA, the CDR3 is TGTGCCAGTAGTATCCCCGGTGCAGGGGACCAGCCCCAGCATTTT. It translates to CASSIPGAGDQPQHF.

V and J are TRBV2 and TRBJ2-5; D call uncertain. This CDR3 is built from 11 residues. Trimming removed 3 bases at V and 3 bases at J, with 2 bases between. Germline CDR1 is SNHLY and CDR2 is FYNNEI. The CDR3 DNA reads as TGTGCCAGCAGTGACGAAGAGACCCAGTACTTC. Protein product: CASSDEETQYF.

This chain uses TRBV30 with TRBJ1-2; D may be TRBD1 (6 bases). The CDR3 spans 15 residues. The V end lost 4 bases, the J end lost 5 bases, and 20 bases lay between the germline ends. Germline V lookup: CDR1 GTSNPN, CDR2 SVGIG (reference sequence). This CDR3 reads CAWTLGGGRGYGYTF. For the CDR3, the DNA is TGTGCCTGGACCCTAGGGGGGGGGAGGGGGTATGGCTACACCTTC.

The chain employs TRBV7-2 and TRBJ2-4; 8 nucleotides agree with TRBD2. Trimming removed 1 base from V and 5 bases from J; junction bases left unmatched: 4. The length of the CDR3 is 15 residues. Germline V gene lookup returns CDR1 SGHTA and CDR2 FQGNSA. CDR3 amino acids: CASSLGGSGENIQYF. The CDR3 nucleotides read TGTGCCAGCAGCTTAGGAGGTAGCGGGGAAAACATTCAGTACTTC.

The chain links TRBV5-4 to TRBJ2-1; 7 bases align to TRBD1. Trimming at V came to 4 bases and at J to 2 bases, leaving 6 bases not matched to a gene. This CDR3 has 15 residues. The germline gives CDR1 SGHNT, CDR2 YYREEE (reference sequence). The CDR3 nucleotides read TGTGCCAGCAGCCCAAGTGGACAGGCCTACAATGAGCAGTTCTTC. It yields the protein CASSPSGQAYNEQFF.

The chain is built from TRBV19 and TRBJ1-4; maybe TRBD1 (5 bases). Trimming cost V 3 bases and J 2 bases, with 7 bases left between them. This CDR3 comprises 14 residues. The germline CDR1 and CDR2 sequences are LNHDA and SQIVND (reference sequence). CDR3 region: CASSIGATNEKLFF. CDR3 DNA: TGTGCCAGTAGTATTGGGGCGACTAATGAAAAACTGTTTTTT.

This sequence joins TRBV7-9 and TRBJ1-1; 8 bases match TRBD1. This CDR3 is built from 15 residues. Trimming removed 5 bases from V and 4 bases from J; junction bases left unmatched: 9. CDR1 SEHNR and CDR2 FQNEAQ come from the germline V gene (reference sequence). The CDR3 region has the DNA TGTGCCAGCAGCCTCGTCTGGACAGGGAGCACTGAAGCTTTCTTT. Encoded protein: CASSLVWTGSTEAFF.

V gene TRBV10-1 combines with J gene TRBJ1-4, with D tentatively TRBD1 (5 bases). The germline gives CDR1 WNHNN, CDR2 SYGVQD (reference sequence). The CDR3 runs to 15 residues. The V gene lost 4 bases and the J gene lost 2 bases, with 11 bases spanning the gap. CDR3 bases: TGCGCCAGCAGTGCCTCAGGGAACACTAATGAAAAACTGTTTTTT. Translated, it gives CASSASGNTNEKLFF.

The chain has TRBV5-1 and TRBJ2-3; 12 positions agree with TRBD2. Per germline, CDR1 SGHRS and CDR2 YFSETQ. The CDR3 totals 16 residues. V dropped 0 bases and J dropped 3; count of bases not matched to a gene: 2. CDR3 DNA: TGCGCCAGCAGCTTGGCTAGCGGGGGGGTAACAGATACGCAGTATTTT. Translation: CASSLASGGVTDTQYF.

This chain connects TRBV6-5 to TRBJ2-5; D possibly corresponds to TRBD1 (6 bases). The tail of the sequence fits TRBJ2-7 better, so the J call may be wrong. CDR3 size: 13 residues. Per germline, CDR1 MNHEY and CDR2 SVGAGI. The CDR3 sequence is CASSRGQSYEQYF. In nucleotides, the CDR3 is TGTGCCAGCAGCCGAGGACAGTCCTACGAGCAGTACTTC.

The chain carries TRBV5-5 and TRBJ1-2; 8 bases are a match to TRBD1. The CDR3 length is 14 residues. Germline V gene lookup returns CDR1 SGHKS and CDR2 YYEKEE (reference sequence). After removal of 7 bases from V and 8 bases from J, the junction contained 13 bases not matched to a gene. Written as DNA, the CDR3 is TGTGCCAGCGGTTCAACAGGGGGACGTCAAGGCTACACCTTC. Its protein product is CASGSTGGRQGYTF. The variable domain in full, with the rest retrieved from reference TRBV5-5 and TRBJ1-2, is DAGVTQSPTHLIKTRGQQVTLRCSPISGHKSVSWYQQVLGQGPQFIFQYYEKEERGRGNFPDRFSARQFPNYSSELNVNALLLGDSALYLCASGSTGGRQGYTFGSGTRLTVV.

The chain uses TRBV21-1 and TRBJ1-4. TRBV21-1 is noted as a pseudogene. The CDR3 runs 15 residues. The CDR3 region is CASRLWDSGDKKLFF. CDR3 DNA: TGTGCCAGCAGGCTCTGGGACTCCGGGGATAAAAAACTGTTTTTT.

V is TRBV29-1 and J is TRBJ1-1; 8 nucleotides align to TRBD1. Unmatched junction bases numbered 1, after V lost 6 bases and J lost 1 base. From germline, CDR1 is SQVTM and CDR2 ANQGSEA. There are 12 residues in the CDR3. CDR3 nucleotide sequence: TGCAGCGTAACAGGGGGGAACACTGAAGCTTTCTTT. Translated, it gives CSVTGGNTEAFF.

Only one count was recorded for this clone. This chain connects TRBV27 to TRBJ1-5, with 10 bases identical to TRBD1. The CDR3 sequence is 14 residues long. V dropped 6 bases and J dropped 4; count of bases not matched to a gene: 3. Germline V gene sequence: CDR1 MNHEY, CDR2 SMNVEV (reference sequence). CDR3 in DNA: TGTGCCAGCAGGAAGGACAGGGGGAATCAGCCCCAGCATTTT. Translation: CASRKDRGNQPQHF.

The chain combines TRBV4-2 with TRBJ2-1; possible D gene TRBD1, 5 bases. The germline V gene encodes CDR1 LGHNA and CDR2 YNFKEQ. The CDR3 is made up of 16 amino acids. Trimming shortened V by 0 bases and J by 4 bases, and 13 bases separated the two germline ends. The CDR3 loop reads CASSQDGAGYYNEQFF. For the CDR3, the DNA is TGTGCCAGCAGCCAAGATGGGGCAGGTTATTACAATGAGCAGTTCTTC.